In its sample, the clone carrying this TCR beta chain was seen once. No antigen is known for it. Clones were sequenced by immunoSEQ multiplex PCR, and TCRdb holds only the in-frame ones, with some missing. The profile shows approximately 79,000 clones, over 75% of them singletons. These data are taken from a study of T cell responses to AZD1222 COVID-19 vaccine. For the study at large: It was second doses at about 4 or about 12 weeks that were pooled.

Germline assignment: CDR1 LGHNT and CDR2 FRNRAP. The V and J ends lost 4 bases and 4 bases, in that order; junction bases with no gene match: 7. CDR3 length equals 15 residues. Overall study findings and caveats: Distributed over spike, vaccine-associated CD4 TCRs predominated at 160-218 and 743-854. Per reports, nearly half of all spike-specific TCRs target regions that are unmutated in variants.

The chain recombines TRBV12-5 with TRBJ1-3, with 7 bases identical to TRBD1. Sequencing used peripheral blood, obtained on day 0 of AZD1222 vaccination. This TCR came from an adult in good health. This chain's CDR3 is CASGYQSGQGNTIYF. CDR3 DNA sequence: TGTGCTAGTGGTTATCAGTCGGGACAGGGAAACACCATATATTTT.